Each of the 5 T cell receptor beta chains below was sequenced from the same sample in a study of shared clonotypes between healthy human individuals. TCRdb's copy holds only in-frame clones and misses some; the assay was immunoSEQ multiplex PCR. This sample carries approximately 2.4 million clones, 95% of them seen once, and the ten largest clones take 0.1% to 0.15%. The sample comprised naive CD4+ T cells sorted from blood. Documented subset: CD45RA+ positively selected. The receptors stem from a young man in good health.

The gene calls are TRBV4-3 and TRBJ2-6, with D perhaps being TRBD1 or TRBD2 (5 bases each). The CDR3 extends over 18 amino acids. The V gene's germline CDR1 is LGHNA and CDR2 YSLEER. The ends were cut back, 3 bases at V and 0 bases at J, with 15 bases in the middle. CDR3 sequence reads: CASSHPGQVDSGANVLTF. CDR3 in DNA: TGCGCCAGCAGCCACCCGGGGCAGGTGGACTCTGGGGCCAACGTCCTGACTTTC.

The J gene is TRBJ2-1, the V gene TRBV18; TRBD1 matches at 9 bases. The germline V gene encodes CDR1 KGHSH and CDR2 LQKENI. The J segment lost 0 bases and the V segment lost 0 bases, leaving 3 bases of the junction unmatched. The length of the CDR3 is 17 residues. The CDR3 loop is CASSPPGQGFSYNEQFF. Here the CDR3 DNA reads TGTGCCAGCTCACCACCGGGACAGGGTTTCTCCTACAATGAGCAGTTCTTC.

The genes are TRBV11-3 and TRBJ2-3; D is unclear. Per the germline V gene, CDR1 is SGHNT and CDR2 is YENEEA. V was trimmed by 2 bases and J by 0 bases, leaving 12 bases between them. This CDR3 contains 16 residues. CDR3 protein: CASSLNTLGSTDTQYF. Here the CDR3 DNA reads TGTGCCAGCAGCTTAAACACCTTAGGAAGCACAGATACGCAGTATTTT. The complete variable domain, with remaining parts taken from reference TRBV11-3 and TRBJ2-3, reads EAGVVQSPRYKIIEKKQPVAFWCNPISGHNTLYWYLQNLGQGPELLIRYENEEAVDDSQLPKDRFSAERLKGVDSTLKIQPAELGDSAVYLCASSLNTLGSTDTQYFGPGTRLTVL.

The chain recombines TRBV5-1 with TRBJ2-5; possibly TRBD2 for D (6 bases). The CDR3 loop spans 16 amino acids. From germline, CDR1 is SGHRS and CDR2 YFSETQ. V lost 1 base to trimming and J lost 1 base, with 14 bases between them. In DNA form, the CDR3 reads TGCGCCAGCAGCTTGAGCGGGCCCGACGCCCAAGAGACCCAGTACTTC. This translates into CASSLSGPDAQETQYF.

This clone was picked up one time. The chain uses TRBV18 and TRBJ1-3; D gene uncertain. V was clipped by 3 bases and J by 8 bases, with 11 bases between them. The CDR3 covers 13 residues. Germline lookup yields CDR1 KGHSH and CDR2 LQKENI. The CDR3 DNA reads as TGTGCCAGCTCACCGACCTATGGGGACACCATATATTTT. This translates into CASSPTYGDTIYF.